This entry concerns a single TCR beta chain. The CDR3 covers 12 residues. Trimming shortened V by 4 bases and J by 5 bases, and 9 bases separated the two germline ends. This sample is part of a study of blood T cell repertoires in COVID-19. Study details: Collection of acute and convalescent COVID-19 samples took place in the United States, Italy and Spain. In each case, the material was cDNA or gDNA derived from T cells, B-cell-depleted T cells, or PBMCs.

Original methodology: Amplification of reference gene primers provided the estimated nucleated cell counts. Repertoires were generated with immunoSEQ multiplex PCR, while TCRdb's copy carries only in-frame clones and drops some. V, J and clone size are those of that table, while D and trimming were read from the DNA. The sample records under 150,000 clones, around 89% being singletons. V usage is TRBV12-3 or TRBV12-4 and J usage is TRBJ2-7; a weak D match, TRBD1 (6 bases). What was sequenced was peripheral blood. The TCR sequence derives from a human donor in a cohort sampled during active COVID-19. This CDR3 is CASSYRDDEQYF. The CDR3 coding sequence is TGTGCCAGCAGTTACAGGGACGACGAGCAGTACTTC.